This T cell receptor (beta chain) derives from a study of T cells in Graves' hyperthyroidism and ophthalmopathy. The V segment lost 2 bases and the J segment 7 bases; nucleotides outside the gene matches: 5. The CDR3 is 14 residues long. Germline V gene sequence: CDR1 SGHRS, CDR2 YFSETQ. The authors deemed Graves' hyperthyroidism stable absent ophthalmopathy progression within 18 months. TCR beta CDR3 regions were amplified from RNA. TCR CDR3 regions were first amplified by RT-PCR with HTBI primers. TCRdb passed the multiplex PCR reads through MiXCR, listing each CDR3 protein once. The sample carries hundreds of thousands of distinct CDR3 sequences, around 15% recorded once. This clonotype appeared many times.

The chain couples TRBV5-1 to TRBJ2-7; the match to TRBD2 covers 11 bases. The clonotype was recovered from a woman aged 25 to 39 with Graves' hyperthyroidism. Material for sequencing was blood. The CDR3 spells CASSLSGTSGEQYF. The CDR3 bases are TGCGCCAGCAGCTTAAGCGGGACTAGCGGAGAGCAGTACTTC.